Shown below are 6 T cell receptor beta chains from a single sample sequenced in a study of cytomegalovirus exposure and HLA in healthy donors. The PCR had 60 Vbeta and 13 Jbeta primers. The method was immunoSEQ multiplex PCR; TCRdb's version includes in-frame clones alone and lacks a portion of them. The table lists approximately 190,000 clones, over 80% of them singletons, with roughly 1.3% in the top ten. The sequenced sample consisted of PBMCs. The receptor source for this set is a man aged 30 to 45 in good health and CMV-seronegative.

As to this clone: The sample holds other DNA sequences that translate to the same CDR3. V usage is TRBV29-1 and J usage is TRBJ2-5; TRBD1 might be the D (5 bases). V lost 5 bases and J 5 bases, leaving 12 bases between the germline ends. The CDR3 runs 12 residues. Germline CDR1 reads SQVTM; CDR2 reads ANQGSEA. CDR3 amino acids: CSVLGEGETQYF. CDR3 coding DNA: TGCAGCGTTCTAGGGGAAGGGGAGACCCAGTACTTC.

The V gene is TRBV4-2, the J gene TRBJ2-7, with 14 positions matching TRBD2. V was pared by 4 bases and J by 4 bases, with 3 bases of the junction left unmatched. Per germline, CDR1 LGHNA and CDR2 YNFKEQ. The CDR3 covers 15 residues. The CDR3 protein is CASSRTSGGQYEQYF. CDR3 DNA sequence: TGTGCCAGCAGCCGGACTAGCGGGGGGCAATACGAGCAGTACTTC.

The table lists this clone with a few counts. V usage is TRBV4-1 and J usage is TRBJ2-2, with 8 bases lining up with TRBD1. Looked up from germline, CDR1 is MGHRA and CDR2 is YSYEKL. The CDR3 consists of 15 residues. Unmatched junction bases numbered 13, after V lost 4 bases and J lost 12 bases. In DNA, the CDR3 is TGCGCCAGCAGCCTTCTGACAGGGGTAGTGGGTCAGCTGTTTTTT. Translating gives CASSLLTGVVGQLFF.

The V and J genes are TRBV7-6 and TRBJ1-3, with D possibly TRBD1 on 5 matching bases. Germline V gives CDR1 SGHVS, CDR2 FNYEAQ. The V end was cut by 3 bases, the J end by 7 bases, with 10 bases between. The CDR3 is 13 residues long. The CDR3 loop is CASSFGAGNTIYF. The CDR3 DNA reads as TGTGCCAGCAGCTTTGGGGCGGGGAACACCATATATTTT.

The table lists this clone with a few counts. The CDR3 loop is CASSFNNRGELFF. The CDR3 DNA reads as TGTGCCAGCAGCTTCAACAATCGCGGGGAGCTGTTTTTT. V and J are TRBV7-2 and TRBJ2-2, with D unresolved. The CDR3 length is 13 residues. CDR1 is SGHTA, CDR2 FQGNSA, per germline. The V end was cut by 3 bases, the J end by 7 bases, with 9 bases between.

The chain joins TRBV15 to TRBJ1-1, with no clear D. CDR3 length: 13 residues. V was pared by 1 base and J by 1 base, with 4 bases between. From germline, CDR1 is LNHNV and CDR2 YYDKDF (reference sequence). The CDR3 coding sequence is TGTGCCACCAGCAGAGCACAGAACACTGAAGCTTTCTTT. As protein: CATSRAQNTEAFF.